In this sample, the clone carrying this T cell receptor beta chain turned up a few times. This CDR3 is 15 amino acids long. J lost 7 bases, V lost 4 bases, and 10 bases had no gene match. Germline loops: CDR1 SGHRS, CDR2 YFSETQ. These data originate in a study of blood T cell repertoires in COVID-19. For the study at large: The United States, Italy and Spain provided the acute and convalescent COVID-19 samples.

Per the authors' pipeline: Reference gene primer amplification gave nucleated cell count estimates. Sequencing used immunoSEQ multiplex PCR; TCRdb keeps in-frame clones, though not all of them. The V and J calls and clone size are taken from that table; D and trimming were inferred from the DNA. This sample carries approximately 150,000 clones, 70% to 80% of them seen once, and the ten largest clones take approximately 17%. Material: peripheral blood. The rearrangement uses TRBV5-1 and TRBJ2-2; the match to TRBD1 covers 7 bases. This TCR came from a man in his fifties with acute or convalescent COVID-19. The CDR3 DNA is TGCGCCAGCAGCCTCGACAGGGTTGGGGTCGGGGAGCTGTTTTTT. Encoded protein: CASSLDRVGVGELFF.